This T cell receptor (beta chain) came from a study of cytomegalovirus exposure and HLA in healthy donors. The PCR contained 60 Vbeta and 13 Jbeta primers. The protocol was immunoSEQ multiplex PCR, while the TCRdb copy is restricted to in-frame clones and leaves out a portion. Of some 140,000 clones detected, around three quarters appear once; the ten largest clones hold roughly 3%. The germline V gene encodes CDR1 MGHRA and CDR2 YSYEKL. The J segment lost 0 bases and the V segment lost 3 bases, leaving 0 bases of the junction unmatched. This CDR3 has 16 amino acids. The TCR sequence derives from a man aged 35-49 years in good health and CMV-seronegative. J is TRBJ2-2 and V is TRBV4-1, with 11 bases that match TRBD1. The sequenced sample was PBMCs. The CDR3 reads CASSQGQGANTGELFF. The DNA for the CDR3 is TGCGCCAGCAGCCAGGGACAGGGGGCGAACACCGGGGAGCTGTTTTTT.